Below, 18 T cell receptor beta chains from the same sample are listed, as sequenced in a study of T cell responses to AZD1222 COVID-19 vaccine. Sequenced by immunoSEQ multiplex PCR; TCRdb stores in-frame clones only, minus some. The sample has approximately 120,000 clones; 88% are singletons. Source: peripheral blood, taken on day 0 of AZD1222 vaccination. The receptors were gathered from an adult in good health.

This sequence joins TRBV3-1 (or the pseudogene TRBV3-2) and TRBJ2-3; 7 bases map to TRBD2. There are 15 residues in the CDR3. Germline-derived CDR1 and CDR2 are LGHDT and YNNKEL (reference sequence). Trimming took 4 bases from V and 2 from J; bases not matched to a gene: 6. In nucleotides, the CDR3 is TGTGCCAGCAGCCCGACTAGCACTTCCACAGATACGCAGTATTTT. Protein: CASSPTSTSTDTQYF.

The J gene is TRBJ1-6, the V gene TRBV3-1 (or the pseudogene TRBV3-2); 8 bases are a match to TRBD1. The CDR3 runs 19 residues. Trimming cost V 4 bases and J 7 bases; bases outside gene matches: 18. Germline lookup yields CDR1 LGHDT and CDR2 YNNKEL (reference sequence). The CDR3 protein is CASSPLLGQAVGGNSPLHF. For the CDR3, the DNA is TGTGCCAGCAGCCCACTATTGGGACAGGCCGTGGGGGGGAATTCACCCCTCCACTTT.

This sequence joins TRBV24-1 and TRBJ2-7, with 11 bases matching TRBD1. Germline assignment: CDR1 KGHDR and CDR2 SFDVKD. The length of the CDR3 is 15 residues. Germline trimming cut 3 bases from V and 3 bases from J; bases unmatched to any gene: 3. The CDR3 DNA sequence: TGTGCCACCAGTGATGTAGGGACAGGGGGCTACGAGCAGTACTTC. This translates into CATSDVGTGGYEQYF.

The CDR3 reads CAISEEGDRGYF. CDR3 DNA: TGTGCCATCAGTGAAGAGGGGGACCGGGGGTACTTC. J is TRBJ2-7 and V is TRBV10-3, with a possible D match to TRBD1 (6 bases). CDR3 length equals 12 residues. Germline values: CDR1 ENHRY, CDR2 SYGVKD. V lost 3 bases to trimming and J lost 12 bases, with 15 bases between them.

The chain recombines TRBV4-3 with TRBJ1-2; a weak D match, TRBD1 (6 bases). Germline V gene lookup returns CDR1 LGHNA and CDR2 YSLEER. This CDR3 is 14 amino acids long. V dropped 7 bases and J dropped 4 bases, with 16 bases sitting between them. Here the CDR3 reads CASTSTGTPYGYTF. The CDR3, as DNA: TGCGCCAGCACCTCGACAGGAACCCCCTATGGCTACACCTTC.

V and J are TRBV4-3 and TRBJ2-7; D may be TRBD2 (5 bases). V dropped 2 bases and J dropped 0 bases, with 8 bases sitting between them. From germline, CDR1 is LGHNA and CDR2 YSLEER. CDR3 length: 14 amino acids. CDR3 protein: CASSQMDSSYEQYF. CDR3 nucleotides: TGCGCCAGCAGCCAAATGGACTCCTCCTACGAGCAGTACTTC.

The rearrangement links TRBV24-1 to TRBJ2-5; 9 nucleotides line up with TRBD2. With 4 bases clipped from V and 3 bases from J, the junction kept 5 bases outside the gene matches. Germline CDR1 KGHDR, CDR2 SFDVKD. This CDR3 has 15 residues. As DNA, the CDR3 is TGTGCCACCAGTGAGGCTAGCGGGACCAAAGAGACCCAGTACTTC. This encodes CATSEASGTKETQYF.

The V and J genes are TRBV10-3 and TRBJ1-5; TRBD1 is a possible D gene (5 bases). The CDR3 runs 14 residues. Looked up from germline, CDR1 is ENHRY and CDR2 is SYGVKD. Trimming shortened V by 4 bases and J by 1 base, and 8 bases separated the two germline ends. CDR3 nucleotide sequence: TGTGCCATCAGTGGAGGGGACAGCAATCAGCCCCAGCATTTT. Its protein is CAISGGDSNQPQHF.

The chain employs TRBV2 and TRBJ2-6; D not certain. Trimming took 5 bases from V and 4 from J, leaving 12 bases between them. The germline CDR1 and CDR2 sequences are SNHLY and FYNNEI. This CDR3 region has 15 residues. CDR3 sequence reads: CASSTHLRGANVLTF. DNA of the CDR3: TGTGCCAGCAGTACCCACCTCCGCGGGGCCAACGTCCTGACTTTC.

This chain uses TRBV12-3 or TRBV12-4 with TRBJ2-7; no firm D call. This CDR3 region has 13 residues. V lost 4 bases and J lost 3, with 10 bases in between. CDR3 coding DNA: TGTGCCAGCAGTTCCCCGGTGAGCTACGAGCAGTACTTC. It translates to CASSSPVSYEQYF.

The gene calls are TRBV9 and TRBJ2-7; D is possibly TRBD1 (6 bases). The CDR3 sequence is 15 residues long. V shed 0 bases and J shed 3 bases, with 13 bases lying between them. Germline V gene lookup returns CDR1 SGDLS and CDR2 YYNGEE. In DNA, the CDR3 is TGTGCCAGCAGCGTAGCTACTGGACAGCTCTACGAGCAGTACTTC. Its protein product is CASSVATGQLYEQYF.

CDR3 DNA: TGCAGCGTGGGGGACAGGGTGAACACTGAAGCTTTCTTT. This codes for CSVGDRVNTEAFF. This sequence joins TRBV29-1 and TRBJ1-1; 9 nucleotides line up with TRBD1. Losses at the gene ends were 6 bases for V and 0 bases for J; bases not matched to a gene: 2. Germline V gene data show CDR1 as SQVTM and CDR2 as ANQGSEA. CDR3 length: 13 amino acids.

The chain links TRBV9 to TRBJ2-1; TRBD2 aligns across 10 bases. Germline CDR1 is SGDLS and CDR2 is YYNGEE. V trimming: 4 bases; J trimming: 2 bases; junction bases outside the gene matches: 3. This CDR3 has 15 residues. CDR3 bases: TGTGCCAGCAGCTTAAGCGGGGGGGCCTACAATGAGCAGTTCTTC. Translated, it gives CASSLSGGAYNEQFF.

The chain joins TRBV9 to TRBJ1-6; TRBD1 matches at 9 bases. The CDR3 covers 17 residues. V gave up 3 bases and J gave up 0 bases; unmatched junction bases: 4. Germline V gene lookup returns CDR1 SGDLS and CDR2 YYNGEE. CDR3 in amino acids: CASSGGQGTSYNSPLHF. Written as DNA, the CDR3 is TGTGCCAGCAGCGGCGGACAGGGGACCTCCTATAATTCACCCCTCCACTTT.

The CDR3 DNA reads as TGTGCCAGCAGTCTTACTCCTAGCACAGATACGCAGTATTTT. This codes for CASSLTPSTDTQYF. V usage is TRBV7-9 and J usage is TRBJ2-3; D gene unclear. This CDR3 has 14 residues. The germline V gene has CDR1 SEHNR and CDR2 FQNEAQ (reference sequence). Trimming cost V 6 bases and J 0 bases, with 10 bases left between them.

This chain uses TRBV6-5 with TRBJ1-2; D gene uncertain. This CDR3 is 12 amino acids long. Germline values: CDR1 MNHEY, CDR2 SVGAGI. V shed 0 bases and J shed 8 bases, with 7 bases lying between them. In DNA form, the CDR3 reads TGTGCCAGCAGTTACTCAGGATACGGCTACACCTTC. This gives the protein CASSYSGYGYTF.

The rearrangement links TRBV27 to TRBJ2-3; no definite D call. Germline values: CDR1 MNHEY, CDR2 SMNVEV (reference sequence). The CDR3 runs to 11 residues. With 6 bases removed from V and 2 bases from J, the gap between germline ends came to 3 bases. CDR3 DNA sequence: TGTGCCAGCAGGTCCACAGATACGCAGTATTTT. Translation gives CASRSTDTQYF.

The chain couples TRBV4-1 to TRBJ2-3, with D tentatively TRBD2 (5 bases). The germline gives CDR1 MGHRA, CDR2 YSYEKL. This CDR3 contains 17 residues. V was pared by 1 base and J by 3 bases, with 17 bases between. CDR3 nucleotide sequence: TGCGCCAGCAGCCAAGGCTCTAGGAGCGGAGGAACAGATACGCAGTATTTT. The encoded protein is CASSQGSRSGGTDTQYF.